Detailed here is one T cell receptor beta chain. What it recognizes is unknown. Trimming removed 1 base at V and 7 bases at J, with 9 bases between. CDR3 length: 14 amino acids. Looked up from germline, CDR1 is SGHKS and CDR2 is YYEKEE (reference sequence). This entry belongs to a study of T-cell memory formation after mild COVID-19. TCRdb analysed the 5' RACE reads with MiXCR anew, one entry per CDR3 protein. The data contain about 190,000 distinct CDR3 sequences, 18% of them seen just once; the ten biggest clones take up roughly 2.4%. Study results and limitations: Some responding clones appeared in pre-infection memory, suggesting cross-reactive memory joined. There was no confirmation that second-wave clones peaking on day 37 were SARS-CoV-2 specific. CD4+ contracting clones were mainly CM and EM; CD8+ ones, EMRA.

The chain uses TRBV5-5 and TRBJ1-6, with a weak D call TRBD1 (5 bases). The receptor comes from an adult woman who had mild COVID-19 (a few samples of this study predate the infection). Cell type and time point are not known. Material for sequencing was PBMCs or a T cell subset sorted from them (not recorded which). Here the CDR3 DNA reads TGTGCCAGCAGCTTGAAAGGGGCCAATTCACCCCTCCACTTT. Amino acid sequence: CASSLKGANSPLHF. Complete variable domain (other parts from reference TRBV5-5 and TRBJ1-6): DAGVTQSPTHLIKTRGQQVTLRCSPISGHKSVSWYQQVLGQGPQFIFQYYEKEERGRGNFPDRFSARQFPNYSSELNVNALLLGDSALYLCASSLKGANSPLHFGNGTRLTVT.